This paragraph covers one T cell receptor beta chain sequence. Its antigen remains unknown. The sample originates from a study of CD8+CD57+ T cells in acquired aplastic anemia. Study details: Across the sorted CD4+ and CD8+ cells, DNA amounts averaged about 3 ug. CD4+ reads averaged approximately 11 million in healthy donors.

Genomic DNA, serving as template, underwent TCR beta VDJ and CDR3 profiling. Each CDR3 protein gets one entry after TCRdb re-called the reads with MiXCR. The data contain some 180,000 distinct CDR3 sequences, around half of them singletons. The CDR3 is made up of 15 amino acids. The V end lost 1 base, the J end lost 0 bases, and 7 bases lay between the germline ends. CDR1 ENHRY and CDR2 SYGVKD come from the germline V gene. Study-level findings and limits: Comparison of patients with controls identified about 27 shared CD8+ CDR3 sequences.

The sample consisted of sorted CD4+, CD8+, or CD8+CD57+ T cells (not recorded which) from PBMCs. This sequence originates from a human donor in good health. This chain links TRBV10-3 with TRBJ1-5; unclear D gene. The CDR3 region is CAISEWQISNQPQHF. In nucleotides, the CDR3 is TGTGCCATCAGTGAGTGGCAAATTAGCAATCAGCCCCAGCATTTT.